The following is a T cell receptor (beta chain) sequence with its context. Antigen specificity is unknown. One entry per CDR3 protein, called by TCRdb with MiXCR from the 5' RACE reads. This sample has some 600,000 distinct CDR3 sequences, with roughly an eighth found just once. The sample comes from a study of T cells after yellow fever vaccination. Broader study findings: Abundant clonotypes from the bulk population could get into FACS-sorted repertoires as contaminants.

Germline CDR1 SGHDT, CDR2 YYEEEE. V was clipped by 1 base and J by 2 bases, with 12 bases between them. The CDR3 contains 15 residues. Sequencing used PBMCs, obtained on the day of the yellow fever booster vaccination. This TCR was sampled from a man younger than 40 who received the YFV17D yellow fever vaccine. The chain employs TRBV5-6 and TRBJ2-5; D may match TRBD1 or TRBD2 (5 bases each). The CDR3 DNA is TGTGCCAGCAGCTTGTTGGGACCCCCTCAAGAGACCCAGTACTTC. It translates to CASSLLGPPQETQYF.